This T cell receptor beta chain was retrieved from a study of blood T cell repertoires in COVID-19. On the study more broadly: Sources were T cells, B-cell-depleted T cells, or PBMCs; the material itself was cDNA or gDNA.

Original analysis: Reference gene primer amplification yielded estimated nucleated cell counts. Method: immunoSEQ multiplex PCR; TCRdb's copy keeps in-frame clones and lacks some. That table furnishes V, J and clone size, whereas the DNA furnished D and trimming. This sample has 61,000 or so clones; about 91% occur once, and the top ten carry around 18%. Germline V gene lookup returns CDR1 SGHNT and CDR2 YYREEE (reference sequence). V lost 2 bases and J 5 bases, leaving 16 bases between the germline ends. The CDR3 totals 15 residues. Specimen: peripheral blood. V gene TRBV5-4 combines with J gene TRBJ1-2, with D possibly TRBD1 on 5 matching bases. This TCR derives from a woman older than 75 with active COVID-19. The CDR3 loop is CASSFGGVSGYGYTF. For the CDR3, the DNA is TGTGCCAGCAGCTTTGGGGGGGTTTCGGGGTATGGCTACACCTTC.